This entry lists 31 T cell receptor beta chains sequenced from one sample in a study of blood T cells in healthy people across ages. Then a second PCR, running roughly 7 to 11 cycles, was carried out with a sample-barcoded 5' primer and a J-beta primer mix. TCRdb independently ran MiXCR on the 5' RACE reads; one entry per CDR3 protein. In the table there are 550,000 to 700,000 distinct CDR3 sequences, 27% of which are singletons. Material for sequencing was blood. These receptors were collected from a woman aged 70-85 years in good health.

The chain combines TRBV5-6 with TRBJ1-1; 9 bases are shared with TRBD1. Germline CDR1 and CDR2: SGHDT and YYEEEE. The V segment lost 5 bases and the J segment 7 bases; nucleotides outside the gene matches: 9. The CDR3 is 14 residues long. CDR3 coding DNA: TGTGCCAGCAGTTATACAGGGGGCGCGGTTGAAGCTTTCTTT. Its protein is CASSYTGGAVEAFF. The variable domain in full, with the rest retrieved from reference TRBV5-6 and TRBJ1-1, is DAGVTQSPTHLIKTRGQQVTLRCSPKSGHDTVSWYQQALGQGPQFIFQYYEEEERQRGNFPDRFSGHQFPNYSSELNVNALLLGDSALYLCASSYTGGAVEAFFGQGTRLTVV.

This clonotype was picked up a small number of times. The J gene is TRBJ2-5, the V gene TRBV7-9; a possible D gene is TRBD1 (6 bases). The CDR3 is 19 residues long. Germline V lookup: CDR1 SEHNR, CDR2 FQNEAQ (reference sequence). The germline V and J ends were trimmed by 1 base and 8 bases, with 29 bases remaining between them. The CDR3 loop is CASSLEGVGTGFLSGTQYF. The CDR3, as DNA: TGTGCCAGCAGCTTAGAGGGGGTTGGCACAGGGTTCCTTTCTGGAACCCAGTACTTC.

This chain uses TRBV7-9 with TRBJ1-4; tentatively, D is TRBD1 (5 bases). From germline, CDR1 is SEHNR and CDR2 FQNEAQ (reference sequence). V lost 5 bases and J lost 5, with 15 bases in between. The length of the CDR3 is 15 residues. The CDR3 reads CASSPMGQWNEKLFF. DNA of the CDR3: TGTGCCAGCAGCCCGATGGGGCAATGGAATGAAAAACTGTTTTTT.

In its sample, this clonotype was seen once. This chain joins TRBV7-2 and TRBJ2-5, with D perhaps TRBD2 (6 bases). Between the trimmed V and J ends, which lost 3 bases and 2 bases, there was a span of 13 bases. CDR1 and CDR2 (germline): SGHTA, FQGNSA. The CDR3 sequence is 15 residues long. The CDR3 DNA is TGTGCCAGCAGCTTTAGTGGTAGCGGACAAGAGACCCAGTACTTC. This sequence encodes CASSFSGSGQETQYF.

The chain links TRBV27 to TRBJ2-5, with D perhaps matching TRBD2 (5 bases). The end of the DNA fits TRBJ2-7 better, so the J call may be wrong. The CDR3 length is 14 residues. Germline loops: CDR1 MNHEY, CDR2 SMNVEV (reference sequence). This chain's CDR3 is CASSLKRTGYEQYF. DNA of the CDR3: TGTGCCAGCAGTTTAAAGCGGACGGGCTACGAGCAGTACTTC.

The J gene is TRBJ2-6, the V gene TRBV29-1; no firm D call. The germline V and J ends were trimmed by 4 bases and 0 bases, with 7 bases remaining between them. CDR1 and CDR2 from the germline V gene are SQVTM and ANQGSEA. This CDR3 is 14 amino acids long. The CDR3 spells CSVAVDSGANVLTF. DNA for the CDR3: TGCAGCGTTGCAGTCGACTCTGGGGCCAACGTCCTGACTTTC.

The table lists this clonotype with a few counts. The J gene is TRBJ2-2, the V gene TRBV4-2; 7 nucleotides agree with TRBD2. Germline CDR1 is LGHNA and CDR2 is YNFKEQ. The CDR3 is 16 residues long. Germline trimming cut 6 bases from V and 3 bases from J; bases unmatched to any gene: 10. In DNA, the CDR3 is TGTGCCAGCAGTCGGCCCCGGGCGGGGGACACCGGGGAGCTGTTTTTT. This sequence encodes CASSRPRAGDTGELFF.

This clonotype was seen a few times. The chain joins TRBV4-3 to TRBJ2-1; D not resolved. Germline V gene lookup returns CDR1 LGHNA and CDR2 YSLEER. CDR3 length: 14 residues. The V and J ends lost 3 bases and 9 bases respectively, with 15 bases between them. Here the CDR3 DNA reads TGCGCCAGCAGCCATCCCAACCGCAGAGGTGAGCAGTTCTTC. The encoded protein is CASSHPNRRGEQFF.

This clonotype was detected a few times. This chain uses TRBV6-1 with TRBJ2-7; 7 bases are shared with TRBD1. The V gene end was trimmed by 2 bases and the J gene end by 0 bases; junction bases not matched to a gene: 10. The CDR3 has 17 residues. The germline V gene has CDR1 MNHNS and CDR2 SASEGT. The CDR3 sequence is CASSERGPRDLSYEQYF. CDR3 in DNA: TGTGCCAGCAGTGAAAGGGGGCCACGGGATCTCTCCTACGAGCAGTACTTC.

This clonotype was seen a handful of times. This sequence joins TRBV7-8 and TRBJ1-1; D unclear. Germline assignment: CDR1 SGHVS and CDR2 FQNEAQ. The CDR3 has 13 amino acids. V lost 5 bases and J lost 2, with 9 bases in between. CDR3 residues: CASSVDSNTEAFF. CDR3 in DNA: TGTGCCAGCAGCGTCGACTCCAACACTGAAGCTTTCTTT.

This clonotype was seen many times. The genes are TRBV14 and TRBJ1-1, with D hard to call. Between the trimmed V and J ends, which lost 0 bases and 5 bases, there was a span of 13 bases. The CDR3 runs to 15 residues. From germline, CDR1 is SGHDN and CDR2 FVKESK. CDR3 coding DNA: TGTGCCAGCAGCCAAGAAAAGGGTGTTTATACTGAAGCTTTCTTT. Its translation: CASSQEKGVYTEAFF. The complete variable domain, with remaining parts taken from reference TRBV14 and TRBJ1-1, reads EAGVTQFPSHSVIEKGQTVTLRCDPISGHDNLYWYRRVMGKEIKFLLHFVKESKQDESGMPNNRFLAERTGGTYSTLKVQPAELEDSGVYFCASSQEKGVYTEAFFGQGTRLTVV.

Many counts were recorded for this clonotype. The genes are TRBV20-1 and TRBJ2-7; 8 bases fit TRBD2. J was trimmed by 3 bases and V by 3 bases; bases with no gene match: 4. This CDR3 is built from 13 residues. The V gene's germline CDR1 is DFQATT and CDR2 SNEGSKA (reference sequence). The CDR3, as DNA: TGCAGTGCTAGTGCGGGGGGCTTCTACGAGCAGTACTTC. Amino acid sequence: CSASAGGFYEQYF.

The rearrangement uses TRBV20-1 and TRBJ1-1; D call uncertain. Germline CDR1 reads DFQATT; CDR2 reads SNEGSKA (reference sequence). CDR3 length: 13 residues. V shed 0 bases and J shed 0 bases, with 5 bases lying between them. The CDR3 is CSAREDMNTEAFF. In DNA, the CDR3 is TGCAGTGCTAGAGAGGATATGAACACTGAAGCTTTCTTT.

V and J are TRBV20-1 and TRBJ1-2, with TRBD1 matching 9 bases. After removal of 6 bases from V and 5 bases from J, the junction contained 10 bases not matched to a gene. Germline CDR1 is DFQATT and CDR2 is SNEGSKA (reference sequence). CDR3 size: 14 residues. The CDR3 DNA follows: TGCAGTGCACAACAGGGGGCGGGGGTGTATGGCTACACCTTC. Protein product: CSAQQGAGVYGYTF.

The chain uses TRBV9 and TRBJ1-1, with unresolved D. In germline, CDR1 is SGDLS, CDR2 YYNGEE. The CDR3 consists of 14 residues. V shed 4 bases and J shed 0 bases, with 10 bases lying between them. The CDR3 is CASSPQSMNTEAFF. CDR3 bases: TGTGCCAGCAGCCCACAGAGCATGAACACTGAAGCTTTCTTT.

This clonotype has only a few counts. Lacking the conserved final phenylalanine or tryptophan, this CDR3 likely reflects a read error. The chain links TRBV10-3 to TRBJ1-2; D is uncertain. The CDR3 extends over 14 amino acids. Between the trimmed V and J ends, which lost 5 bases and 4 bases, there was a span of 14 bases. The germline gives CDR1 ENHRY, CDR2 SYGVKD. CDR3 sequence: CAISTRTEAYGYTL. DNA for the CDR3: TGTGCCATCAGTACAAGGACGGAAGCCTATGGCTACACCCTC.

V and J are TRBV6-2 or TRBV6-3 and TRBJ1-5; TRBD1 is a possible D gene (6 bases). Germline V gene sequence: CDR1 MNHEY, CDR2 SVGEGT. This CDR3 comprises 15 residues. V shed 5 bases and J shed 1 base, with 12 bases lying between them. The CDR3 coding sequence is TGTGCCAGCAGTAAAGCCGGGACAAGCAATCAGCCCCAGCATTTT. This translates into CASSKAGTSNQPQHF.

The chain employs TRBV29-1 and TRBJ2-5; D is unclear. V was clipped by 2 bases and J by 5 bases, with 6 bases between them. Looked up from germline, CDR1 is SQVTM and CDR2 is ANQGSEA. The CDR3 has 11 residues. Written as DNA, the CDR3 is TGCAGCGTTGAATTCGGGGAGACCCAGTACTTC. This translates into CSVEFGETQYF.

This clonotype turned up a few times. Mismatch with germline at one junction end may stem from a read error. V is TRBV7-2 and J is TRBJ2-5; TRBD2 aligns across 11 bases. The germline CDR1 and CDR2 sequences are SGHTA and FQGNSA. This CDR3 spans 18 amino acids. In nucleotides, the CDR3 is TGTGCCAGCAGCGTAGTGACTAGCGGGGCGCAGCCACAAGAGACTCAGTACTTC. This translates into CASSVVTSGAQPQETQYF.

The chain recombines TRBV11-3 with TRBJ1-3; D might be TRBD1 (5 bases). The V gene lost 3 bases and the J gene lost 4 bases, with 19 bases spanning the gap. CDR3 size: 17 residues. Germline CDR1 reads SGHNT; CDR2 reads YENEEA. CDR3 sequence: CASSFRTPPGPGNTIYF. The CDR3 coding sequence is TGTGCCAGCAGCTTCCGGACCCCGCCAGGGCCAGGAAACACCATATATTTT.

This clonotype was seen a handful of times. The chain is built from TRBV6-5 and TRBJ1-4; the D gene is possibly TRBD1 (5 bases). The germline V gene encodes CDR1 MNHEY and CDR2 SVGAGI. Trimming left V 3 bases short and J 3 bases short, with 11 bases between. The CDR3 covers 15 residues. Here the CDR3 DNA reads TGTGCCAGCAGTTATGGGACGGACTCTAATGAAAAACTGTTTTTT. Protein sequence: CASSYGTDSNEKLFF.

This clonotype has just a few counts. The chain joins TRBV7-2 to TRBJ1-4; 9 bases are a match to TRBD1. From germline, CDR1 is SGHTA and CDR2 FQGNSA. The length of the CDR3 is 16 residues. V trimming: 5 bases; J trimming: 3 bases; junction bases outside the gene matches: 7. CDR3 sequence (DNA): TGTGCCAGCAGCAAACAGGGGGCGATAGCTAATGAAAAACTGTTTTTT. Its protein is CASSKQGAIANEKLFF.

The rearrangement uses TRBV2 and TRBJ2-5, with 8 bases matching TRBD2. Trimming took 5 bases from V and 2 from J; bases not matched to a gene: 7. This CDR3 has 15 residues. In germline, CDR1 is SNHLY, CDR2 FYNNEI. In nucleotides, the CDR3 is TGTGCCAGCAGTAAAACTAGCGGCGCTCAAGAGACCCAGTACTTC. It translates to CASSKTSGAQETQYF.

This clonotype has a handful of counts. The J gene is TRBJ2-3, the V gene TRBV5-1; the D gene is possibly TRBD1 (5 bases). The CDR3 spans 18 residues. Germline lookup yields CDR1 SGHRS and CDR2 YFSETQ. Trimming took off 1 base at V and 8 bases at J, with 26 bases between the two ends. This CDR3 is CASSLLGGMGQATRTQYF. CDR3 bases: TGCGCCAGCAGCTTGCTAGGTGGGATGGGGCAAGCGACACGTACGCAGTATTTT.

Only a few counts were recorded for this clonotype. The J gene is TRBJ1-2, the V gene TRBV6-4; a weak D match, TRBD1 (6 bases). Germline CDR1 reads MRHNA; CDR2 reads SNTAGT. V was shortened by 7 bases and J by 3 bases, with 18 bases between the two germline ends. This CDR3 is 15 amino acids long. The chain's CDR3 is CASKGGDERDYGYTF. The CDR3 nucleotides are TGTGCCAGCAAGGGGGGCGATGAGAGGGACTATGGCTACACCTTC.

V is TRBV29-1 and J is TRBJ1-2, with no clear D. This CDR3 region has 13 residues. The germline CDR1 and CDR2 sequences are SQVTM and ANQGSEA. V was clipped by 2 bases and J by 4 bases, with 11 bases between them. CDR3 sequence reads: CSVELDRLYGYTF. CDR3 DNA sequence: TGCAGCGTTGAATTAGACCGTCTCTATGGCTACACCTTC.

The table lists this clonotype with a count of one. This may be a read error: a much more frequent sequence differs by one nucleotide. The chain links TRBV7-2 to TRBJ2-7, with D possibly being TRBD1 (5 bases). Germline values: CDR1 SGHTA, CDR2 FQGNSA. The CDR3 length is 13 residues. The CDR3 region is CARSLDSNYEQYF. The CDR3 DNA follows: TGTGCCCGCAGCTTAGACAGCAACTACGAGCAGTACTTC.

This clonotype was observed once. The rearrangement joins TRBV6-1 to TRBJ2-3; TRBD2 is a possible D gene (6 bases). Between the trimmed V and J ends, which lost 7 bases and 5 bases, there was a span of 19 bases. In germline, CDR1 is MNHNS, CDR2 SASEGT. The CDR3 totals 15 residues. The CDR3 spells CASNRLGTAGDTQYF. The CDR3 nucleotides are TGTGCCAGCAACCGACTAGGAACCGCTGGAGATACGCAGTATTTT.

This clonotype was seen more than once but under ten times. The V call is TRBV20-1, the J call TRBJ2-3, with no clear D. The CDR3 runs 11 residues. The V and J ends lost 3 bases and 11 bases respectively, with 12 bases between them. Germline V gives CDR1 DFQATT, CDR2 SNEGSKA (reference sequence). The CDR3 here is CSASSRVGQYF. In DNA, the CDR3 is TGCAGTGCTAGTTCTAGGGTCGGGCAGTATTTT.

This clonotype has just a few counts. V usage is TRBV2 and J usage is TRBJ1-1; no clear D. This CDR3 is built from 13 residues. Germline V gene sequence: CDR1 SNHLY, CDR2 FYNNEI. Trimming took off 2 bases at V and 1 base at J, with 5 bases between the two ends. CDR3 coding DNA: TGTGCCAGCAGTGAATTAACGAACACTGAAGCTTTCTTT. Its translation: CASSELTNTEAFF.

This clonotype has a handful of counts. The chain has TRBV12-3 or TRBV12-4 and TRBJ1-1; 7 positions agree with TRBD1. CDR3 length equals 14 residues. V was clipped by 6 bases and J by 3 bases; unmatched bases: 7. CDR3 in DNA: TGTGCCAGCAGAACGGACAGGCCGGACACTGAAGCTTTCTTT. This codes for CASRTDRPDTEAFF.